The clone carrying this T cell receptor (beta chain) has a count of ten or more. The data were taken from a study of T cells after yellow fever vaccination. Study-level information: Libraries from low-cell-number fractions were prepared with the SMART-Seq v4 Ultra Low Input RNA kit.

This CDR3 contains 15 residues. The V gene end was trimmed by 5 bases and the J gene end by 8 bases; junction bases not matched to a gene: 7. The germline CDR1 and CDR2 sequences are MDHEN and SYDVKM. The authors made TCR cDNA by 5'RACE template switching, adding a universal primer site and UMIs. TCRdb re-called the 5' RACE reads with MiXCR, one entry per CDR3 protein. Here the sample spans around 100,000 distinct CDR3 sequences, 8.4% being singletons. This TCR was sampled from a man aged 25 to 45 who received the YFV17D yellow fever vaccine. The material was CD8+ T cells sorted from PBMCs, obtained 45 days after the yellow fever booster vaccination. The genes are TRBV28 and TRBJ2-1, with 12 bases matching TRBD2. The CDR3 protein is CASSLLAGGQYEQFF. CDR3 in DNA: TGTGCCAGCAGTCTCCTAGCGGGAGGGCAGTATGAGCAGTTCTTC.